This TCR beta chain stems from a study of early T cells in non-severe SARS-CoV-2 infection (dated by TCRdb to 2020 to 2023). Regarding the research as a whole: Because TCR sequencing relied on bulk RNA taken from unsorted whole blood, pairing of alpha and beta chains was not possible.

This clonotype was seen repeatedly, ten times or more. What this receptor recognizes is not known. No base quality values were provided; no much bigger clone lies one nucleotide off. Including the terminal cysteine and phenylalanine, the CDR3 comprises 16 residues. Only the CDR3 region is kept as DNA, spanning 48 bases read in frame from base 1. CDR1 SGHRS and CDR2 YFSETQ are derived from the germline V gene. V trim: 0 bases; J trim: 4 bases; unmatched bases: 2. Study-wide findings and limitations: VDJdb matching was skewed toward anti-spike CD8 responses, so virus-specific expansions were likely underestimated and private and CD4 specificities were missed.

This was a case-control study nested in a cohort of healthcare workers in London, UK, who had nasopharyngeal swab PCR tests and blood samples taken every week. Between 23 and 31 March 2020, the week of the UK lockdown, healthcare workers were enrolled and then followed up weekly for as long as 16 weeks. Receptor libraries were prepared by 5' RACE. The reads were generated on a NextSeq 500. In the TCR library protocol, unique molecular identifiers were attached to individual cDNA molecules to correct for PCR bias and sequencing error. Both TCR alpha and beta chains were sequenced, and tight co-correlation was observed between alpha and beta sequence abundances in each sample. Per the original workflow: Decombinator V4 was used to annotate TCR sequences for V gene, J gene and CDR3. Expanded TCRs were defined as changing significantly between any two time points under a Poisson model with p below 0.0001. TCR abundances were normalised to the total number of TCRs sequenced in each sample and reported as counts per million. MAIT TCRs were defined by TRAV1-2 paired with TRAJ12, TRAJ20 or TRAJ33, and iNKT TCRs by TRAV10 paired with TRAJ18. A search of VDJdb, accessed on 1 November 2021, was run for TCRs annotated to CMV, EBV and SARS-CoV-2, with TCRs annotated for multiple antigens excluded. TCRdb's own reprocessing of the public reads used fastp at Q25 and MiXCR and kept productive beta chains. When rows share a CDR3 protein, they turn into one entry using the most common DNA and genes. TCRdb, not the original authors, processed these V and J calls. The sample profile shows tens of thousands of distinct CDR3 sequences; around 4% of them were found once. Of the sample, approximately 8.2% is held by the ten largest clones.

The clonotype comes from an adult who was a healthcare worker with PCR-confirmed SARS-CoV-2 infection or an uninfected control (not recorded which). The sample was whole blood. The V gene is TRBV5-1 and the J gene is TRBJ2-2; TRBD2 matches 11 bases in the middle. This receptor carries the CDR3 CASSLAGTSGTGELFF. The DNA is as follows: TGCGCCAGCAGCTTGGCCGGGACTAGCGGCACCGGGGAGCTGTTTTTT.